The rows below give T cell receptor beta chains drawn from one sample of a study of blood T cell repertoires in COVID-19. Sequencing was performed with immunoSEQ multiplex PCR; in TCRdb, only in-frame clones are kept and a portion is missing. Of 210,000 or so clones in the sample, about four fifths were seen once. The sequencing input was peripheral blood. The receptors were sampled from a middle-aged man with active or convalescent COVID-19. Each CDR3 is given with its conserved first and last residue. The D gene is left open where the match is weak. Clone size is stated in some rows and not others, as once, few, many or a class when expanded.

TRBJ2-7 | TRBV19 | TRBD1 | NA | CASRAGTGNTYEQYF | TGTGCCAGTAGGGCCGGGACAGGCAATACCTACGAGCAGTACTTC
TRBJ1-6 | TRBV9 | TRBD1 | NA | CASSPTGQGADSPLHF | TGTGCCAGCAGCCCCACGGGACAGGGGGCAGACTCACCCCTCCACTTT
TRBJ1-1 | TRBV28 | TRBD1 | NA | CASSLAGTGRSGTEAFF | TGTGCCAGCAGTTTGGCCGGGACAGGGAGATCGGGCACTGAAGCTTTCTTT
TRBJ2-6 | TRBV19 | NA | NA | CASSMTPRGAGANVLTF | TGTGCCAGTAGTATGACGCCCAGGGGCGCTGGGGCCAACGTCCTGACTTTC
TRBJ2-2 | TRBV2 | NA | NA | CASSDAGFGELFF | TGTGCCAGCAGTGACGCGGGTTTCGGGGAGCTGTTTTTT
TRBJ2-3 | TRBV5-1 | TRBD1 | NA | CASNSWDRVGTDTQYF | TGCGCCAGCAACTCCTGGGACAGGGTGGGTACAGATACGCAGTATTTT
TRBJ2-3 | TRBV6-5 | NA | NA | CASYDSLTDTQYF | TGTGCCAGCTACGACTCTCTAACAGATACGCAGTATTTT
TRBJ1-1 | TRBV5-4 | NA | NA | CASSQGGTEAFF | TGTGCCAGCAGCCAGGGCGGCACTGAAGCTTTCTTT
TRBJ1-4 | TRBV3-1/TRBV3-2 | NA | NA | CASSQDWKGPTEKLFF | TGTGCCAGCAGCCAAGATTGGAAGGGGCCCACCGAAAAACTGTTTTTT
TRBJ2-7 | TRBV9 | TRBD2 | NA | CASSVAAGAYEQYF | TGTGCCAGCAGCGTAGCGGCGGGAGCATACGAGCAGTACTTC
TRBJ1-3 | TRBV6-5 | NA | NA | CASSYSFGGSVNTIYF | TGTGCCAGCAGTTACTCTTTCGGGGGGTCTGTGAACACCATATATTTT
TRBJ2-5 | TRBV11-2 | TRBD2 | NA | CASSPGSLSGGAETQYF | TGTGCCAGCAGCCCCGGTAGCCTTAGCGGGGGGGCTGAGACCCAGTACTTC
TRBJ2-5 | TRBV7-6 | NA | NA | CASSPRTNIQETQYF | TGTGCCAGCAGCCCAAGGACTAACATCCAAGAGACCCAGTACTTC
TRBJ2-1 | TRBV9 | TRBD2 | NA | CASSATSGSTDEQFF | TGTGCCAGCAGCGCCACTAGCGGGAGTACCGATGAGCAGTTCTTC
TRBJ1-1 | TRBV11-3 | TRBD1 | NA | CASSLTGVNTEAFF | TGTGCCAGCAGTCTCACAGGGGTAAACACTGAAGCTTTCTTT
TRBJ2-5 | TRBV30 | NA | NA | CAWSAAVQETQYF | TGTGCCTGGAGTGCAGCGGTCCAAGAGACCCAGTACTTC
TRBJ2-4 | TRBV7-8 | NA | NA | CASSLERRNIQYF | TGTGCCAGCAGCTTAGAGAGGCGAAACATTCAGTACTTC
TRBJ2-2 | TRBV24-1 | NA | NA | CATSDLTGGDGELFF | TGTGCCACCAGTGATTTGACAGGGGGGGACGGGGAGCTGTTTTTT
TRBJ2-4 | TRBV11-2 | TRBD2 | NA | CASSLVSREMAKNIQYF | TGTGCCAGCAGCTTAGTATCGCGGGAGATGGCCAAAAACATTCAGTACTTC
TRBJ1-3 | TRBV9 | NA | NA | CASSVGGPGAGNTIYF | TGTGCCAGCAGCGTAGGGGGGCCTGGCGCTGGAAACACCATATATTTT
TRBJ1-1 | TRBV5-1 | TRBD1 | NA | CASSRTGEPEAFF | TGCGCCAGCAGCCGGACAGGGGAGCCTGAAGCTTTCTTT
TRBJ1-2 | TRBV7-9 | NA | NA | CASSPRTGNYGYTF | TGTGCCAGCAGCCCCCGGACGGGGAACTATGGCTACACCTTC
TRBJ1-3 | TRBV29-1 | TRBD1 | NA | CSASQGAGNTIYF | TGCAGCGCCTCACAGGGGGCTGGAAACACCATATATTTT
TRBJ2-4 | TRBV11-2 | NA | NA | CASSLRGQQLAKNIQYF | TGTGCCAGCAGCTTAAGAGGCCAGCAACTAGCCAAAAACATTCAGTACTTC
TRBJ1-6 | TRBV5-6 | TRBD1 | NA | CASSPTGVSPLHF | TGTGCCAGCAGCCCGACAGGGGTATCACCCCTCCACTTT
TRBJ2-3 | TRBV18 | NA | NA | CASSPRPGGRTDTQYF | TGTGCCAGCTCACCAAGGCCCGGGGGACGCACAGATACGCAGTATTTT
TRBJ2-2 | TRBV9 | TRBD1 | NA | CASSALEQGAEPNFGELFF | TGTGCCAGCAGCGCCCTAGAGCAGGGGGCGGAACCTAACTTCGGGGAGCTGTTTTTT
TRBJ1-4 | TRBV27 | NA | NA | CASRPSWGANEKLFF | TGTGCCAGCAGACCCTCCTGGGGGGCTAATGAAAAACTGTTTTTT
TRBJ2-7 | TRBV6-6 | TRBD2 | few | CASSPTSGRGYEQYF | TGTGCCAGCAGTCCAACTAGCGGGAGGGGGTACGAGCAGTACTTC
TRBJ2-1 | TRBV10-3 | TRBD2 | NA | CAIQSGSYNEQFF | TGTGCCATTCAAAGCGGGAGCTACAATGAGCAGTTCTTC
TRBJ2-7 | TRBV7-2 | TRBD2 | NA | CASSSSGSYEQYF | TGTGCCAGCAGCTCTAGCGGTTCCTACGAGCAGTACTTC
TRBJ2-1 | TRBV30 | NA | NA | CAWSVEGNEQFF | TGTGCCTGGAGTGTAGAGGGCAATGAGCAGTTCTTC
TRBJ2-3 | TRBV6-5 | NA | NA | CASSRGGFGDTQYF | TGTGCCAGCAGTAGGGGGGGTTTTGGCGATACGCAGTATTTT
TRBJ1-5 | TRBV4-1 | NA | NA | CASSQTGQSNQPQHF | TGCGCCAGCAGCCAAACTGGACAGTCCAATCAGCCCCAGCATTTT
TRBJ1-4 | TRBV7-8 | NA | NA | CASSQGVARLNEKLFF | TGTGCCAGCAGCCAAGGGGTGGCCAGGTTAAATGAAAAACTGTTTTTT
TRBJ1-6 | TRBV28 | NA | NA | CASRERGDSPLHF | TGTGCCAGCAGGGAACGGGGAGATTCACCCCTCCACTTT
TRBJ1-2 | TRBV30 | NA | NA | CAWSENRVGYTF | TGTGCCTGGAGTGAGAACAGGGTTGGCTACACCTTC
TRBJ2-7 | TRBV5-6 | NA | NA | CASSFGEGFLSTYYEQYF | TGTGCCAGCAGCTTCGGAGAAGGATTCTTAAGTACATACTACGAGCAGTACTTC
TRBJ1-2 | TRBV5-6 | NA | NA | CASSLAAGGYTF | TGTGCCAGCAGCTTGGCCGCGGGAGGCTACACCTTC
TRBJ1-6 | TRBV12-3/TRBV12-4 | TRBD1 | NA | CASSWDRNSPLHF | TGTGCCAGCAGTTGGGACAGAAATTCACCCCTCCACTTT
TRBJ2-1 | TRBV5-1 | NA | NA | CASSSQGSEQFF | TGCGCCAGCAGCTCTCAGGGAAGTGAGCAGTTCTTC